This T cell receptor beta chain appears in the sequencing data of a study of T cells in Graves' hyperthyroidism and ophthalmopathy. What was amplified from RNA transcripts were TCR beta CDR3 regions. HTBI primers drove first-round RT-PCR of the TCR CDR3. TCRdb used MiXCR to reprocess the multiplex PCR reads, holding one entry per CDR3 protein. The top ten hold less than 25% of the sample, which has around 380,000 distinct CDR3 sequences, roughly 14% seen once. With respect to this clonotype: Relative to the germline gene, one junction end is altered; a read error may explain this.

Uncontrolled infections, other autoimmune diseases, pregnancy or lactation led to exclusion of patients. Together with thyroid ultrasound, orbital computed tomography, serum thyroxine and TRAb, clinical symptoms were used for diagnoses. The blood was taken when hyperthyroidism was first diagnosed, before any ophthalmopathy symptoms showed up. PBMCs were sourced from over 8.5 ml fresh peripheral blood. The CDR3 is 15 residues long. CDR1 and CDR2 (germline): SGHRS, YFSETQ. This clonotype originated in a man aged 25-45 years with Graves' hyperthyroidism that later progressed to Graves' ophthalmopathy. V and J are TRBV5-1 and TRBJ2-1; D perhaps matches TRBD1 (6 bases). Sequencing was carried out using blood. The CDR3 DNA is TGCGCCAGCAGCTTGGAGGGACAAGTATACAATGTGCAGTTCTTC. Translating gives CASSLEGQVYNVQFF.